Listed here are 5 T cell receptor beta chains from one sample, sequenced in a study of T cells after yellow fever vaccination. Via MiXCR, TCRdb re-called the 5' RACE reads, giving one row per CDR3 protein. The sample consists of approximately 150,000 distinct CDR3 sequences, about 8% of them appearing once. The sequenced sample was CD4+ T cells sorted from PBMCs, obtained 5 days after the yellow fever booster vaccination. The receptors here all came from a man aged 25 to 45 who received the YFV17D yellow fever vaccine.

This clonotype was found many times. The chain joins TRBV7-2 to TRBJ2-7; 7 bases are a match to TRBD1. Germline V gene sequence: CDR1 SGHTA, CDR2 FQGNSA. J gave up 3 bases and V 3 bases, and 5 bases lay outside the gene matches. This CDR3 is built from 14 residues. The DNA for the CDR3 is TGTGCCAGCAGCTTTTCCCGGACAGGCTACGAGCAGTACTTC. This gives the protein CASSFSRTGYEQYF. The full variable domain, with the rest looked up from reference TRBV7-2 and TRBJ2-7, is GAGVSQSPSNKVTEKGKDVELRCDPISGHTALYWYRQSLGQGLEFLIYFQGNSAPDKSGLPSDRFSAERTGGSVSTLTIQRTQQEDSAVYLCASSFSRTGYEQYFGPGTRLTVT.

This clonotype was picked up many times. The chain couples TRBV7-2 to TRBJ1-5; a possible D gene is TRBD1 (5 bases). Trimming removed 6 bases at V and 3 bases at J, with 12 bases between. This CDR3 has 14 residues. Germline-derived CDR1 and CDR2 are SGHTA and FQGNSA. The CDR3 region has the DNA TGTGCCAGCAGTGCAGGGACGTTCAATCAGCCCCAGCATTTT. Its protein is CASSAGTFNQPQHF.

This clonotype showed up many times. J is TRBJ2-6 and V is TRBV29-1; the D is unclear. V lost 6 bases and J lost 0, with 9 bases in between. Germline V gives CDR1 SQVTM, CDR2 ANQGSEA. The CDR3 sequence is 14 residues long. For the CDR3, the DNA is TGCAGCGTGGACGGCTCCTCTGGGGCCAACGTCCTGACTTTC. Protein product: CSVDGSSGANVLTF.

This clonotype was recorded many times. The chain recombines TRBV5-1 with TRBJ2-7; no clear D gene. Germline lookup yields CDR1 SGHRS and CDR2 YFSETQ. Deletions cut 0 bases from V and 2 bases from J, with 9 bases between. The CDR3 sequence is 14 residues long. CDR3 nucleotide sequence: TGCGCCAGCAGCTTGGGGTTTCGAGCCTACGAGCAGTACTTC. Protein product: CASSLGFRAYEQYF.

The sample holds many counts of this clonotype. The chain joins TRBV27 to TRBJ2-5; no clear D. The germline V gene has CDR1 MNHEY and CDR2 SMNVEV (reference sequence). The CDR3 contains 13 residues. V gave up 0 bases and J gave up 5 bases, with 7 bases separating them. The chain's CDR3 is CASSLSEKETQYF. The CDR3, as DNA: TGTGCCAGCAGTTTATCGGAGAAGGAGACCCAGTACTTC.